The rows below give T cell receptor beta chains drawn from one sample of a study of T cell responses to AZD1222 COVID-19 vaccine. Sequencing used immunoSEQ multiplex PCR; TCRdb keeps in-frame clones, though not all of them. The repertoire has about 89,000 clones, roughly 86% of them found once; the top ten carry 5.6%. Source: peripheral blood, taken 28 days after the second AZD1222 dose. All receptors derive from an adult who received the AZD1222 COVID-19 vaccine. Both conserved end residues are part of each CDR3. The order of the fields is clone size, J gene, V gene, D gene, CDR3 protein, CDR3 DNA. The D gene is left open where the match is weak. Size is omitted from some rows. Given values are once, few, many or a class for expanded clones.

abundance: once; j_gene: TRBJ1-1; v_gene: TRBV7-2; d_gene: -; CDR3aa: CASSSGLRTEAFF; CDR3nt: TGTGCCAGCAGCTCTGGGCTGCGCACTGAAGCTTTCTTT
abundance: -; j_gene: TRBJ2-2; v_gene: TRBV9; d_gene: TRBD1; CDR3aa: CASSVEQGAGTGELFF; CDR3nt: TGTGCCAGCAGCGTAGAGCAGGGGGCGGGCACCGGGGAGCTGTTTTTT
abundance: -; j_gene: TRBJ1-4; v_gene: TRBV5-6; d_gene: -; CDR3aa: CASSLVGTAGTNEKLFF; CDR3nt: TGTGCCAGCAGCTTGGTCGGCACCGCGGGGACTAATGAAAAACTGTTTTTT
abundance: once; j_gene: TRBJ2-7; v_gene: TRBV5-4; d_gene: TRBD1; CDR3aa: CASSSRDRGIEQYF; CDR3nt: TGTGCCAGCAGCTCCCGGGACAGGGGGATCGAGCAGTACTTC
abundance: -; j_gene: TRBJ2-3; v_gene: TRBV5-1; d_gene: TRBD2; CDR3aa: CASSLGAGGPDTQYF; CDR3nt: TGCGCCAGCAGCTTGGGAGCGGGAGGGCCGGATACGCAGTATTTT
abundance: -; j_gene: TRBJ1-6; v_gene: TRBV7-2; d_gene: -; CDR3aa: CASSSQSITPLHF; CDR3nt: TGTGCCAGCAGCTCTCAGAGTATCACACCCCTCCACTTT
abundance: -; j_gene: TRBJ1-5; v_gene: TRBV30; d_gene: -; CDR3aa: CAWRGVGSNQPQHF; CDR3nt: TGTGCCTGGAGGGGTGTGGGGAGCAATCAGCCCCAGCATTTT
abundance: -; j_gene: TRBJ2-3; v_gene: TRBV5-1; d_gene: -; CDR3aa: CASSVHTDTQYF; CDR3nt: TGCGCCAGCTCTGTGCATACAGATACGCAGTATTTT
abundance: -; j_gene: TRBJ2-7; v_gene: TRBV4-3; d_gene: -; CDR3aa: CASSQGRHPYYEQYF; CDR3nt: TGCGCCAGCAGCCAAGGGAGACACCCCTACTACGAGCAGTACTTC
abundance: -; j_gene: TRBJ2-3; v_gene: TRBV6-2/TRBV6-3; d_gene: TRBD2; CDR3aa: CASSRRTSGVTDTQYF; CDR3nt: TGTGCCAGCAGCCGCCGGACTAGCGGGGTCACAGATACGCAGTATTTT
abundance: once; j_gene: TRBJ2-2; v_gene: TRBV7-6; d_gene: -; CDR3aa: CASSAHRAGTGELFF; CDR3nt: TGTGCCAGCAGCGCCCACAGGGCTGGCACCGGGGAGCTGTTTTTT
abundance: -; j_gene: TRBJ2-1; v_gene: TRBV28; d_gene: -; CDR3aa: CASSLGPGRNEQFF; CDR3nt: TGTGCCAGCAGTTTGGGGCCCGGGCGGAATGAGCAGTTCTTC
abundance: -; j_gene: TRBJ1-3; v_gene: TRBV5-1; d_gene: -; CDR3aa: CASSPSSSGNTIYF; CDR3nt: TGCGCCAGCAGCCCTAGTTCCTCTGGAAACACCATATATTTT
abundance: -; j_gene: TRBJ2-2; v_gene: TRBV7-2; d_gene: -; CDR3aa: CASSPRGAANTGELFF; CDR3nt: TGTGCCAGCAGCCCCCGGGGGGCCGCGAACACCGGGGAGCTGTTTTTT
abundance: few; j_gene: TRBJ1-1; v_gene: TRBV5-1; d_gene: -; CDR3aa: CASSSGQLANTEAFF; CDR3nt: TGCGCCAGCAGCTCCGGACAGCTCGCAAACACTGAAGCTTTCTTT
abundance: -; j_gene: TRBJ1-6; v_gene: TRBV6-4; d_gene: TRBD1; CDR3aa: CASSGTGGDSPLHF; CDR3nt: TGTGCCAGCAGTGGGACAGGGGGCGATTCACCCCTCCACTTT
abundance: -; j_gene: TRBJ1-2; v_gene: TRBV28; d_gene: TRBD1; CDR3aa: CASSLGTGGQYYGYTF; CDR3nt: TGTGCCAGCAGTCTAGGGACAGGGGGCCAATACTATGGCTACACCTTC
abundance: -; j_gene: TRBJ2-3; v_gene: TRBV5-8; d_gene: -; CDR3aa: CASSSLSGPIGGDTQYF; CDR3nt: TGTGCCAGCAGCTCACTATCAGGGCCCATCGGAGGAGATACGCAGTATTTT
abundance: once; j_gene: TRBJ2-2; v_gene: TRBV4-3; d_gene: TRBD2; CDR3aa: CASSQDPGLAVNTGELFF; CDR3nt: TGCGCCAGCAGCCAAGACCCGGGACTAGCGGTTAACACCGGGGAGCTGTTTTTT
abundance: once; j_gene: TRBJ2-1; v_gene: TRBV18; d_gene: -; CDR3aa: CASSRNGLYNEQFF; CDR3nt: TGTGCCAGCTCACGTAACGGACTCTACAATGAGCAGTTCTTC
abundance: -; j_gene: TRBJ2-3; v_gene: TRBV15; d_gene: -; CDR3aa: CATSRPSRGASTDTQYF; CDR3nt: TGTGCCACCAGCAGACCCTCACGGGGGGCCAGCACAGATACGCAGTATTTT
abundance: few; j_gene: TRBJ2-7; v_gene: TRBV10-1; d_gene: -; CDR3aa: CASSENRYEQYF; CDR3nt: TGCGCCAGCAGTGAAAATCGATACGAGCAGTACTTC
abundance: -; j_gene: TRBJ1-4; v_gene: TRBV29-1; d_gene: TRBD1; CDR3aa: CSVADRDVGEKLFF; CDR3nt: TGCAGCGTGGCCGACAGGGACGTGGGTGAAAAACTGTTTTTT